This T cell receptor (beta chain) appears in the sequencing data of a study of cytomegalovirus exposure and HLA in healthy donors. Across the whole study: The roughly 700 first-cohort repertoires shared a platform with the 120 or so validation repertoires, as reported in a later analysis.

The table lists this clone with a count of one. Its cognate antigen is unknown. The table came from immunoSEQ multiplex PCR; TCRdb's copy has only in-frame clones and leaves some out. The repertoire includes tens of thousands of clones, roughly 80% of them detected once, and 12% sits in the top ten. The CDR3 is 16 amino acids. Trimming took 3 bases from V and 1 from J, leaving 13 bases between them. Per the germline V gene, CDR1 is ENHRY and CDR2 is SYGVKD. Notes on the study in general: Under in vitro conditions, three CMV-associated chains were confirmed as specific for CMV antigens. Cytomegalovirus status, reportedly, was diagnosed with high specificity and sensitivity by the classifier. Some TCR beta chains (about 180 of them) were listed as cytomegalovirus-associated.

This chain uses TRBV10-3 with TRBJ1-5; perhaps TRBD1 as D (5 bases). The sequence came from a woman between 18 and 29 years old in good health and CMV-seropositive. Sequenced sample: PBMCs. CDR3 nucleotide sequence: TGTGCCATCAGTGAACGGGGGGTGGGGAGCAATCAGCCCCAGCATTTT. Residues: CAISERGVGSNQPQHF.